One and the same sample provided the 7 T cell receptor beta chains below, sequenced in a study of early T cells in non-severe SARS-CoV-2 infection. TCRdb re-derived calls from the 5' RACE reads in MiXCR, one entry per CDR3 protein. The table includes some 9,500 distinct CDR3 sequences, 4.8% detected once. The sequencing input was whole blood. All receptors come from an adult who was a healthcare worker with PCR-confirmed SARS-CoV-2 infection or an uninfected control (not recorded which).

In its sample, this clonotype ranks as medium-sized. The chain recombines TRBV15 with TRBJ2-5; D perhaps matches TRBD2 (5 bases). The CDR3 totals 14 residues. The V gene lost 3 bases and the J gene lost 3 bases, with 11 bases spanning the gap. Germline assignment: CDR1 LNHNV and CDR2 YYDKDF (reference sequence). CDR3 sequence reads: CATSRDSEKETQYF. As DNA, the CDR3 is TGTGCCACCAGCAGGGACTCGGAAAAAGAGACCCAGTACTTC.

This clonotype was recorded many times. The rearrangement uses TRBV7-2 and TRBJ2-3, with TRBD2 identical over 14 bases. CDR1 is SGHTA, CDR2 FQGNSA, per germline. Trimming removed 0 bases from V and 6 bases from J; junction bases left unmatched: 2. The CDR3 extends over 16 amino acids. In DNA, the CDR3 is TGTGCCAGCAGCTTAGCCGGGACTAGCGGGAGTGATACGCAGTATTTT. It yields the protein CASSLAGTSGSDTQYF.

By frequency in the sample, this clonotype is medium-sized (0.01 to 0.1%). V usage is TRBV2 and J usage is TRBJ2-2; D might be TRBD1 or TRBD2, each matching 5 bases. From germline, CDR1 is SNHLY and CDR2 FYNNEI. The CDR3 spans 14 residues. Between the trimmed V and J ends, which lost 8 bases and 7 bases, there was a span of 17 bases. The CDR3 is CASGDGWQGGELFF. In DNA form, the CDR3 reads TGTGCCAGCGGGGACGGATGGCAGGGCGGGGAGCTGTTTTTT.

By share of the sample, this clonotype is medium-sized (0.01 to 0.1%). The CDR3 reads CAWKRGGSGRAWEQFF. The DNA for the CDR3 is TGTGCCTGGAAGCGAGGGGGTAGCGGGAGGGCCTGGGAGCAGTTCTTC. The chain is built from TRBV30 and TRBJ2-1; 11 positions match TRBD2. CDR3 length: 16 residues. V shed 4 bases, J shed 10 bases, and the junction held 15 bases outside the gene matches. CDR1 is GTSNPN, CDR2 SVGIG, per germline (reference sequence).

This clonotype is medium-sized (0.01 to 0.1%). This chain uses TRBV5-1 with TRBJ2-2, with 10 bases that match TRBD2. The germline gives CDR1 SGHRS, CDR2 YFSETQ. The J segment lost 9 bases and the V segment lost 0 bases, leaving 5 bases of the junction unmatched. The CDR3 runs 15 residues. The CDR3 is CASSLVLAGDRELFF. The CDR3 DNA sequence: TGCGCCAGCAGCTTGGTCCTAGCGGGAGACCGGGAGCTGTTTTTT.

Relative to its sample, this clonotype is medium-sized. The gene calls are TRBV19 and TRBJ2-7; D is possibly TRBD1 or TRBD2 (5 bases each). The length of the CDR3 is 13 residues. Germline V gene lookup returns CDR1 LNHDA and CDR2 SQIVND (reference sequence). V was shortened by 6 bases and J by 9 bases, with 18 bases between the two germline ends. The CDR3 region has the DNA TGTGCCAGTAGCCGGGACGGCACCAAGGGGCAGTACGTC. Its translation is CASSRDGTKGQYV.

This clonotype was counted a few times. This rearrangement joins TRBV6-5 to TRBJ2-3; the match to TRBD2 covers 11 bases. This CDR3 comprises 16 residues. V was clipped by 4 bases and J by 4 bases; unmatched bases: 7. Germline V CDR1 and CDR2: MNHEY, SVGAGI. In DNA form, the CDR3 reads TGTGCCAGCAGTTTCCGTAGCGGGAGGGCCGCAGATACGCAGTATTTT. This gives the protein CASSFRSGRAADTQYF.